The rows below give T cell receptor beta chains drawn from one sample of a study of a mutant IDH1 vaccine in newly diagnosed glioma. Assay used: immunoSEQ multiplex PCR; TCRdb lists only in-frame clones, some missing. The sample consists of approximately 50,000 clones, about nine tenths of them appearing once. What these receptors recognize is not known. The sequenced sample was PBMCs, obtained from a glioma patient whose treatment included an IDH1 peptide vaccine. These receptors were obtained from a man between 40 and 49 years old with glioma. The CDR3 runs from the conserved cysteine through the conserved F or W. The D gene is left open where the match is weak. Clone size is stated in some rows and not others, as once, few, many or a class when expanded.

J | length | D | V | size | DNA | CDR3
TRBJ1-1 | 13 | TRBD1 | TRBV15 | once | TGTGCCACCAGCAGCGGCAGGGGGCTCCGAGCTTTCTTT | CATSSGRGLRAFF
TRBJ1-1 | 16 | TRBD1 | TRBV6-6 | - | TGTGCCAGCAGTACACCCGGGACAGGCCGGCGCACTGAAGCTTTCTTT | CASSTPGTGRRTEAFF
TRBJ1-1 | 18 | TRBD1 | TRBV14 | - | TGTGCCAGCAGCCTAACAGGGGGCGTACGGGTTCTAGACACTGAAGCTTTCTTT | CASSLTGGVRVLDTEAFF
TRBJ2-5 | 15 | - | TRBV6-5 | - | TGTGCCAGCAGTTACTCGATTACTACCCCGGAGGCCCAGTACTTC | CASSYSITTPEAQYF
TRBJ1-1 | 15 | - | TRBV5-8 | - | TGTGCCAGCAGCTTGGGTCTTAATATGAACACTGAAGCTTTCTTT | CASSLGLNMNTEAFF
TRBJ1-5 | 15 | - | TRBV6-1 | - | TGTGCCAGCAGTGATGAGGGGGAAAACAATCAGCCCCAGCATTTT | CASSDEGENNQPQHF
TRBJ2-7 | 15 | TRBD2 | TRBV5-5 | - | TGTGCCAGCAGCTACCGACTAGCGGATGCCTACGAGCAGTACTTC | CASSYRLADAYEQYF
TRBJ2-2 | 15 | TRBD2 | TRBV18 | - | TGTGCCAGCTCACGGCTCGGGAGGGACACCGGGGAGCTGTTTTTT | CASSRLGRDTGELFF
TRBJ1-4 | 15 | - | TRBV19 | - | TGTGCCAGTAGTATTAACCAGGGCGGAGGAGAAAAACTGTTTTTT | CASSINQGGGEKLFF
TRBJ2-7 | 14 | - | TRBV19 | - | TGTGCCACACGGGGGACAGTGAGCTCCTACGAGCAGTACTTC | CATRGTVSSYEQYF
TRBJ1-1 | 14 | - | TRBV28 | - | TGTGCCAGCAGTAAACCCGGGACACGGGCTGAAGCTTTCTTT | CASSKPGTRAEAFF
TRBJ2-5 | 14 | - | TRBV7-2 | once | TGTGCCAGCAGCAAACATCTGAAAGGGGAGACCCAGTACTTC | CASSKHLKGETQYF